This TCR beta chain was observed in a study of blood T cell repertoires in COVID-19. Study-wide context: Nucleic acid was either cDNA or gDNA, and it came from T cells, B-cell-depleted T cells, or PBMCs.

The CDR3 spans 14 residues. In germline, CDR1 is SQVTM, CDR2 ANQGSEA. V lost 2 bases to trimming and J lost 6 bases; unmatched junction nucleotides: 5. Measured with immunoSEQ multiplex PCR; TCRdb has only the in-frame clones, and not every one. The data show about 64,000 clones, around 84% seen once. The V and J genes are TRBV29-1 and TRBJ2-2; 8 bases are a match to TRBD1. The sequence came from a man aged 50 to 59 with active COVID-19. The source material was peripheral blood. The CDR3, as DNA: TGCAGCGTTGAAAAGACAGGGGATGCCGGGGAGCTGTTTTTT. Its translation: CSVEKTGDAGELFF.